This T cell receptor (beta chain) was retrieved from a study of blood T cell repertoires in COVID-19. Study-level background: Sources were T cells, B-cell-depleted T cells, or PBMCs; the material itself was cDNA or gDNA.

This clone turned up a few times. Original data processing: The authors estimated nucleated cell counts from reference gene primer amplification. Some clones are missing from TCRdb's copy, which holds only in-frame ones; the method was immunoSEQ multiplex PCR. V, J and clone size are taken as reported in that table, and D and trimming were inferred from the DNA itself. The sample has fewer than 250,000 clones, roughly 80% seen once; the top ten hold 8% to 13%. Trimming left V 7 bases short and J 4 bases short, with 8 bases between. The CDR3 consists of 12 residues. Germline V gene lookup returns CDR1 LGHDT and CDR2 YNNKEL (reference sequence).

The receptor was isolated from an elderly woman with acute or convalescent COVID-19. Sample: peripheral blood. This chain joins TRBV3-1 (or the pseudogene TRBV3-2) and TRBJ1-3; no clear D gene. In DNA form, the CDR3 reads TGTGCCAGCAACGCAGGAGGAAACACCATATATTTT. As protein: CASNAGGNTIYF.